The 29 T cell receptor beta chains reported below all come from one sample, sequenced in a study of a mutant IDH1 vaccine in newly diagnosed glioma. Here immunoSEQ multiplex PCR was the method, and the copy in TCRdb shows in-frame clones only, minus some. The data contain 30,000 to 35,000 clones, roughly 87% of them singletons. Time point denoted: week 47, end of study. In the vaccine, a single dose held 300 ug of the mutant IDH1 20-mer peptide, along with topical imiquimod. No antigen has been identified for these receptors. The source was PBMCs, collected from a glioma patient whose treatment included an IDH1 peptide vaccine. The receptors stem from a man aged 40-55 years with glioma.

This chain links TRBV2 with TRBJ2-7; 7 nucleotides agree with TRBD2. The CDR3 totals 14 residues. V lost 5 bases, J lost 2 bases, and 6 bases stayed unmatched. Looked up from germline, CDR1 is SNHLY and CDR2 is FYNNEI. The CDR3 is CASSNPGLTYEQYV. The CDR3 coding sequence is TGTGCCAGCAGTAATCCGGGACTAACCTACGAGCAGTACGTC.

The J gene is TRBJ2-1, the V gene TRBV2; D is tentatively TRBD1 or TRBD2 (7 bases each). V shed 6 bases and J shed 8 bases, with 17 bases lying between them. The germline gives CDR1 SNHLY, CDR2 FYNNEI. The CDR3 contains 14 residues. The CDR3 protein is CASSPGGGAYEQFF. For the CDR3, the DNA is TGTGCCAGCAGCCCAGGGGGGGGAGCGTATGAGCAGTTCTTC.

The chain joins TRBV6-5 to TRBJ1-2; D is unclear. Germline values: CDR1 MNHEY, CDR2 SVGAGI. V was pared by 6 bases and J by 8 bases, with 19 bases between. The CDR3 sequence is 14 residues long. This chain's CDR3 is CASSSRDRTRGYTF. In DNA, the CDR3 is TGTGCCAGCAGCTCCCGCGATCGAACCCGCGGCTACACCTTC.

This chain uses TRBV10-3 with TRBJ1-2; 7 nucleotides agree with TRBD1. Germline V gene lookup returns CDR1 ENHRY and CDR2 SYGVKD. There are 14 residues in the CDR3. Trimming took 6 bases from V and 1 from J; bases not matched to a gene: 5. CDR3 sequence: CAISQTGINYGYTF. In DNA form, the CDR3 reads TGTGCCATCAGCCAGACAGGGATTAACTATGGCTACACCTTC.

The V call is TRBV28, the J call TRBJ2-5; 8 bases line up with TRBD2. Germline V gives CDR1 MDHEN, CDR2 SYDVKM. The CDR3 runs to 13 residues. The ends lost 10 bases at V and 2 bases at J; junction bases unmatched: 6. In nucleotides, the CDR3 is TGTGCCATCCGGGAGGGCCCGCAAGAGACCCAGTACTTC. Translated, it gives CAIREGPQETQYF. Combining the CDR3 with reference TRBV28 and TRBJ2-5 gives the whole variable domain DVKVTQSSRYLVKRTGEKVFLECVQDMDHENMFWYRQDPGLGLRLIYFSYDVKMKEKGDIPEGYSVSREKKERFSLILESASTNQTSMYLCAIREGPQETQYFGPGTRLLVL.

V and J are TRBV4-1 and TRBJ2-1, with D uncertain. Germline V gene data show CDR1 as MGHRA and CDR2 as YSYEKL. V lost 0 bases and J 12 bases, leaving 15 bases between the germline ends. The CDR3 is 14 amino acids. CDR3 sequence reads: CASSQDGVGPRQFF. The CDR3 bases are TGCGCCAGCAGCCAAGATGGGGTCGGGCCCAGGCAGTTCTTC.

The rearrangement links TRBV20-1 to TRBJ2-5; unclear D gene. Judging by the DNA end, TRBJ2-7 fits better; the J call may be wrong. Per the germline V gene, CDR1 is DFQATT and CDR2 is SNEGSKA (reference sequence). The CDR3 has 11 residues. CDR3 region: CSASGANEQYF. CDR3 nucleotide sequence: TGCAGTGCATCGGGTGCTAACGAGCAGTACTTC.

This clone was picked up one time. The V gene is TRBV28, the J gene TRBJ2-6; TRBD1 matches 10 bases. The CDR3 has 16 residues. Germline CDR1 and CDR2: MDHEN and SYDVKM. V lost 6 bases, J lost 0 bases, and 2 bases stayed unmatched. The CDR3: CASRTGGVSGANVLTF. In nucleotides, the CDR3 is TGTGCCAGCAGGACAGGGGGCGTCTCTGGGGCCAACGTCCTGACTTTC.

A single count supports this clone. J is TRBJ2-7 and V is TRBV27, with 8 positions matching TRBD2. This CDR3 region has 14 residues. The trim removed 0 bases at V and 3 bases at J, leaving 1 base unmatched. CDR1 MNHEY and CDR2 SMNVEV come from the germline V gene (reference sequence). CDR3 sequence reads: CASSLSGRGYEQYF. CDR3 in DNA: TGTGCCAGCAGTTTATCCGGGAGGGGCTACGAGCAGTACTTC.

The V gene is TRBV10-3, the J gene TRBJ2-6; D may correspond to TRBD1 or TRBD2 (7 bases each). In germline, CDR1 is ENHRY, CDR2 SYGVKD. This CDR3 comprises 16 residues. The V and J ends lost 3 bases and 2 bases respectively, with 11 bases between them. The CDR3 protein is CAISDRGGTGANVLTF. The CDR3 DNA reads as TGTGCCATCAGTGACAGGGGGGGCACTGGGGCCAACGTCCTGACTTTC.

The sample holds one count of this clone. The chain combines TRBV5-6 with TRBJ1-3, with D possibly matching TRBD1 (5 bases). The germline gives CDR1 SGHDT, CDR2 YYEEEE. The V gene lost 2 bases and the J gene lost 4 bases, with 10 bases spanning the gap. This CDR3 is 14 amino acids long. The CDR3: CASSFGTWGNTIYF. The CDR3 bases are TGTGCCAGCAGCTTCGGGACCTGGGGAAACACCATATATTTT.

The rearrangement links TRBV4-3 to TRBJ1-3; D gene uncertain. The CDR3 loop spans 14 amino acids. CDR1 and CDR2 (germline): LGHNA, YSLEER. The V gene lost 1 base and the J gene lost 2 bases, with 6 bases spanning the gap. In nucleotides, the CDR3 is TGCGCCAGCAGCCAAGGGACTGCTGGAAACACCATATATTTT. Translation: CASSQGTAGNTIYF.

The chain couples TRBV7-9 to TRBJ1-2, with D perhaps TRBD1 (6 bases). Germline values: CDR1 SEHNR, CDR2 FQNEAQ (reference sequence). The length of the CDR3 is 13 residues. V was shortened by 1 base and J by 4 bases, with 7 bases between the two germline ends. In nucleotides, the CDR3 is TGTGCCAGCAGCTTAGAACAGGGCTATGGCTACACCTTC. Amino acids: CASSLEQGYGYTF.

The genes are TRBV7-2 and TRBJ2-3; no clear D gene. V was pared by 5 bases and J by 2 bases, with 8 bases between. Germline assignment: CDR1 SGHTA and CDR2 FQGNSA. The CDR3 loop spans 13 amino acids. The CDR3, as DNA: TGTGCCAGCAGCCCCCCCACCACAGATACGCAGTATTTT. Translating it yields CASSPPTTDTQYF.

V usage is TRBV11-3 and J usage is TRBJ2-7, with 10 bases fitting TRBD2. The CDR3 loop spans 14 amino acids. V lost 3 bases and J lost 5; bases outside the gene matches: 4. CDR1 is SGHNT, CDR2 YENEEA, per germline. Here the CDR3 reads CASSLSGRAHEQYF. As DNA, the CDR3 is TGTGCCAGCAGCTTGAGCGGGAGGGCCCACGAGCAGTACTTC.

V and J are TRBV28 and TRBJ2-2, with unresolved D. CDR1 MDHEN and CDR2 SYDVKM come from the germline V gene. Trimming removed 2 bases from V and 8 bases from J, with 6 bases in between. This CDR3 spans 12 amino acids. The CDR3 protein is CASSLQGGELFF. DNA of the CDR3: TGTGCCAGCAGTTTACAAGGAGGGGAGCTGTTTTTT.

By frequency in the sample, this clone is medium-sized. This chain connects TRBV29-1 to TRBJ1-2; D is unresolved. The CDR3 spans 13 residues. V lost 6 bases and J lost 7, with 18 bases in between. Germline CDR1 SQVTM, CDR2 ANQGSEA. This chain's CDR3 is CSVGRLQEGGYTF. CDR3 bases: TGCAGCGTCGGACGGCTGCAGGAGGGTGGCTACACCTTC.

This rearrangement joins TRBV11-1 to TRBJ2-5; TRBD1 is a possible D gene (7 bases). Trimming took 7 bases from V and 3 from J, leaving 15 bases between them. Looked up from germline, CDR1 is SGHAT and CDR2 is FQDESV (reference sequence). This CDR3 has 14 amino acids. The CDR3 region has the DNA TGTGCCAGCACGGGGGACAGAGTCAAAGAGACCCAGTACTTC. Its translation: CASTGDRVKETQYF.

The V gene is TRBV29-1, the J gene TRBJ1-1; D remains ambiguous. CDR3 length: 10 residues. The V end lost 2 bases, the J end lost 10 bases, and 8 bases lay between the germline ends. The germline CDR1 and CDR2 sequences are SQVTM and ANQGSEA. CDR3 residues: CSVEPGRAFF. CDR3 nucleotides: TGCAGCGTTGAACCCGGCCGAGCTTTCTTT.

There are a few counts of this clone. The V gene is TRBV5-5, the J gene TRBJ2-5; D is ambiguous. V dropped 0 bases and J dropped 1 base, with 7 bases sitting between them. Germline CDR1 is SGHKS and CDR2 is YYEKEE (reference sequence). The CDR3 runs 14 residues. The CDR3 protein is CASSLEGPQETQYF. CDR3 DNA: TGTGCCAGCAGCTTGGAAGGACCCCAAGAGACCCAGTACTTC. Variable domain in full (rest from reference TRBV5-5 and TRBJ2-5): DAGVTQSPTHLIKTRGQQVTLRCSPISGHKSVSWYQQVLGQGPQFIFQYYEKEERGRGNFPDRFSARQFPNYSSELNVNALLLGDSALYLCASSLEGPQETQYFGPGTRLLVL.

V gene TRBV4-2 combines with J gene TRBJ1-4; D may be TRBD1 (6 bases). Germline V gives CDR1 LGHNA, CDR2 YNFKEQ. V was clipped by 0 bases and J by 0 bases, with 8 bases between them. The CDR3 contains 16 residues. CDR3 sequence reads: CASSQDSGATNEKLFF. The CDR3 DNA sequence: TGTGCCAGCAGCCAAGATTCAGGGGCAACTAATGAAAAACTGTTTTTT.

This clone was seen more than once but under ten times. The chain couples TRBV19 to TRBJ2-5, with D tentatively TRBD1 or TRBD2 (5 bases each). The CDR3 covers 15 residues. Germline values: CDR1 LNHDA, CDR2 SQIVND (reference sequence). Trimming removed 3 bases from V and 0 bases from J, with 11 bases in between. CDR3 loop: CASSMGDSDQETQYF. In DNA, the CDR3 is TGTGCCAGTAGTATGGGGGATTCTGACCAAGAGACCCAGTACTTC.

The CDR3 sequence is CASSLSLAGAREQYF. CDR3 sequence (DNA): TGTGCCAGCAGTTTATCACTAGCGGGAGCGAGGGAGCAGTACTTC. The chain is built from TRBV28 and TRBJ2-7, with 11 bases fitting TRBD2. This CDR3 comprises 15 residues. Germline CDR1 reads MDHEN; CDR2 reads SYDVKM. V lost 1 base and J lost 7; bases outside the gene matches: 6.

CDR3: CAGGGQTAEAFF. CDR3 nucleotides: TGTGCCGGGGGTGGACAGACCGCTGAAGCTTTCTTT. The chain joins TRBV2 to TRBJ1-1, with a tentative D call TRBD1 (6 bases). CDR1 and CDR2 from the germline V gene are SNHLY and FYNNEI. The CDR3 runs to 12 residues. The V gene lost 11 bases and the J gene lost 6 bases, with 16 bases spanning the gap.

The chain couples TRBV7-9 to TRBJ2-2, with D hard to call. Germline CDR1 reads SEHNR; CDR2 reads FQNEAQ (reference sequence). The CDR3 covers 14 residues. Trimming cost V 5 bases and J 5 bases, with 12 bases left between them. CDR3 region: CASSRTSITGELFF. In nucleotides, the CDR3 is TGTGCCAGCAGCCGAACCTCTATTACCGGGGAGCTGTTTTTT.

As regards this clone: A junction boundary mismatches the germline segment, possibly from a read error. This chain uses TRBV6-1 with TRBJ2-1; TRBD2 matches 13 bases. There are 19 residues in the CDR3. Germline CDR1 is MNHNS and CDR2 is SASEGT. The CDR3 region is CASIEYGLAGAPSYNEQFF. In DNA form, the CDR3 reads TGTGCCAGCATTGAATATGGACTAGCGGGGGCCCCCTCCTACAATGAGCAGTTCTTC.

This clone has only a few counts. This rearrangement joins TRBV11-2 to TRBJ1-2, with 7 bases that match TRBD1. This CDR3 has 13 amino acids. Germline V gene data show CDR1 as SGHAT and CDR2 as FQNNGV. The junction had 7 bases not matched to a gene; V was cut back by 5 bases and J by 7 bases. The CDR3 nucleotides read TGTGCCAGCAGCCAGACAGGGATATTTGGCTACACCTTC. It encodes CASSQTGIFGYTF.

The chain recombines TRBV28 with TRBJ2-7; D is perhaps TRBD2 (5 bases). V dropped 4 bases and J dropped 0 bases, with 16 bases sitting between them. In germline, CDR1 is MDHEN, CDR2 SYDVKM. The CDR3 length is 16 residues. The CDR3 coding sequence is TGTGCCAGCAGTTCCCTCGCGCGGGCCCTCTCCTACGAGCAGTACTTC. Its protein is CASSSLARALSYEQYF.

The chain links TRBV2 to TRBJ1-1; D uncertain. Germline loops: CDR1 SNHLY, CDR2 FYNNEI. The CDR3 is 14 residues long. Trimming removed 2 bases at V and 1 base at J, with 8 bases between. DNA of the CDR3: TGTGCCAGCAGTGAATGGGCAGCGAACACTGAAGCTTTCTTT. Translation: CASSEWAANTEAFF.